This is a list of T cell receptor beta chains from one sample in a study of cytomegalovirus exposure and HLA in healthy donors. The assay was immunoSEQ multiplex PCR, and TCRdb's table has in-frame clones only and misses some. The table shows approximately 170,000 clones, with roughly four fifths occurring only once. The specimen sequenced was PBMCs. Source of these receptors: a man aged 35-49 years in good health and CMV-seronegative. CDR3s include the opening cysteine and the closing phenylalanine or tryptophan. Each record gives: D gene, clone size, V gene, J gene, CDR3 DNA, CDR3 protein. D genes are given only for firm matches. Rows may omit the clone size; those that give it use once, few, many or a size class.

D gene: .; clone size: .; V gene: TRBV25-1; J gene: TRBJ2-1; CDR3 DNA: TGTGCCAGCTTGTCGGGATTTGGGAATGAGCAGTTCTTC; CDR3 protein: CASLSGFGNEQFF
D gene: .; clone size: .; V gene: TRBV19; J gene: TRBJ2-5; CDR3 DNA: TGTGCCAGTAGTATTAATGGAGGGACCCAGTACTTC; CDR3 protein: CASSINGGTQYF
D gene: .; clone size: .; V gene: TRBV6-1; J gene: TRBJ1-5; CDR3 DNA: TGTGCCAGCAGTGAACGGGCAGGGGCTCAGCCCCAGCATTTT; CDR3 protein: CASSERAGAQPQHF
D gene: TRBD2; clone size: .; V gene: TRBV5-4; J gene: TRBJ2-3; CDR3 DNA: TGTGCCAGCAGCCACCCGACTAGCGGGATCACAGATACGCAGTATTTT; CDR3 protein: CASSHPTSGITDTQYF
D gene: .; clone size: .; V gene: TRBV5-1; J gene: TRBJ1-1; CDR3 DNA: TGCGCCAGCAGCTTAAGGGGGAACACTGAAGCTTTCTTT; CDR3 protein: CASSLRGNTEAFF
D gene: .; clone size: .; V gene: TRBV2; J gene: TRBJ2-5; CDR3 DNA: TGTGCCAGCAGTGAAGTAGCAGTCCAAGAGACCCAGTACTTC; CDR3 protein: CASSEVAVQETQYF
D gene: TRBD1; clone size: .; V gene: TRBV5-1; J gene: TRBJ2-5; CDR3 DNA: TGCGCCAGCAGTTTCCAGGACAGGACAGAGACCCAGTACTTC; CDR3 protein: CASSFQDRTETQYF
D gene: TRBD1; clone size: .; V gene: TRBV28; J gene: TRBJ2-1; CDR3 DNA: TGTGCCAGCAGTGGTACGCCAGGGACAGTAATAGACAATGAGCAGTTCTTC; CDR3 protein: CASSGTPGTVIDNEQFF
D gene: TRBD2; clone size: .; V gene: TRBV29-1; J gene: TRBJ2-3; CDR3 DNA: TGCAGCGTTGGTTCTAGCGGACCCACAGATACGCAGTATTTT; CDR3 protein: CSVGSSGPTDTQYF
D gene: .; clone size: .; V gene: TRBV5-1; J gene: TRBJ2-1; CDR3 DNA: TGCGCCAGCAGCTTGGCACCGGGCTCAGGGGCGGATGAGCAGTTCTTC; CDR3 protein: CASSLAPGSGADEQFF
D gene: .; clone size: .; V gene: TRBV7-8; J gene: TRBJ2-5; CDR3 DNA: TGTGCCAGCAGCTTAGCGCTCGGGGGGCGAGAGACCCAGTACTTC; CDR3 protein: CASSLALGGRETQYF
D gene: TRBD2; clone size: few; V gene: TRBV27; J gene: TRBJ2-1; CDR3 DNA: TGTGCCAGCACCCCAGCAGGGAGCGGGAGGGCCCGGGACAATGAGCAGTTCTTC; CDR3 protein: CASTPAGSGRARDNEQFF
D gene: TRBD2; clone size: .; V gene: TRBV18; J gene: TRBJ2-7; CDR3 DNA: TGTGCCAGCTCCGGGGGGGCCTACGAGCAGTACTTC; CDR3 protein: CASSGGAYEQYF
D gene: TRBD1; clone size: .; V gene: TRBV9; J gene: TRBJ2-2; CDR3 DNA: TGTGCCAGCAGCATATCCGGGACAGAGGGCACCGGGGAGCTGTTTTTT; CDR3 protein: CASSISGTEGTGELFF
D gene: .; clone size: .; V gene: TRBV18; J gene: TRBJ2-7; CDR3 DNA: TGTGCCAGCTCACCACCCCAGGGCTACGAGCAGTACTTC; CDR3 protein: CASSPPQGYEQYF
D gene: .; clone size: .; V gene: TRBV28; J gene: TRBJ2-1; CDR3 DNA: TGTGCCAGCAGTTTAGGTCCTTACTTTTACAATGAGCAGTTCTTC; CDR3 protein: CASSLGPYFYNEQFF
D gene: .; clone size: .; V gene: TRBV15; J gene: TRBJ2-5; CDR3 DNA: TGTGCCACCAGTCCTCGAGGAGGGTGGGGAGAGACCCAGTACTTC; CDR3 protein: CATSPRGGWGETQYF
D gene: .; clone size: .; V gene: TRBV30; J gene: TRBJ2-7; CDR3 DNA: TGTGCCTGGAGTTTCAGGGCCGACGAGCAGTACTTC; CDR3 protein: CAWSFRADEQYF
D gene: TRBD1; clone size: few; V gene: TRBV9; J gene: TRBJ1-5; CDR3 DNA: TGTGCCAGCAGCGCGAGCGACAGGGTTCAGCCCCAGCATTTT; CDR3 protein: CASSASDRVQPQHF
D gene: TRBD1; clone size: .; V gene: TRBV6-6; J gene: TRBJ2-3; CDR3 DNA: TGTGCCAGCAGTCCCCCACGGGACAGGGAATATTTT; CDR3 protein: CASSPPRDREYF
D gene: TRBD1; clone size: .; V gene: TRBV6-1; J gene: TRBJ2-5; CDR3 DNA: TGTGCCAGCAAAAGCAGGACAGGGAAGGATGAGCAGTACTTC; CDR3 protein: CASKSRTGKDEQYF
D gene: TRBD2; clone size: .; V gene: TRBV7-2; J gene: TRBJ2-3; CDR3 DNA: TGTGCCAGCAGTTCAATACCGGGACTAGCCCGCGATACGCAGTATTTT; CDR3 protein: CASSSIPGLARDTQYF
D gene: .; clone size: .; V gene: TRBV6-4; J gene: TRBJ1-1; CDR3 DNA: TGTGCCAGCAGTTATGGCGCAGGACTAGAAGCTTTCTTT; CDR3 protein: CASSYGAGLEAFF
D gene: .; clone size: .; V gene: TRBV2; J gene: TRBJ2-6; CDR3 DNA: TGTGCCAGCAGTGAAGACAGGGCTTTCTCTGGGGCCAACGGCCTGACTTTC; CDR3 protein: CASSEDRAFSGANGLTF
D gene: TRBD2; clone size: .; V gene: TRBV29-1; J gene: TRBJ2-7; CDR3 DNA: TGCAGCGTTGGAACGGGAGGGCGAGAGCAGTACTTC; CDR3 protein: CSVGTGGREQYF
D gene: .; clone size: few; V gene: TRBV28; J gene: TRBJ2-3; CDR3 DNA: TGTGCCAGCAGTTCCACGGACAGACGCCCATCGGAGACGCAGTATTTT; CDR3 protein: CASSSTDRRPSETQYF
D gene: TRBD1; clone size: .; V gene: TRBV7-2; J gene: TRBJ1-2; CDR3 DNA: TGTGCCAGCAGCTTGACAGGGACAGAGTATGGCTACACCTTC; CDR3 protein: CASSLTGTEYGYTF